This T cell receptor beta chain was retrieved from a study of T cell responses to AZD1222 COVID-19 vaccine. CDR1 is SGHRS and CDR2 is YFSETQ in the germline V gene. This CDR3 contains 16 residues. J was trimmed by 7 bases and V by 3 bases; bases with no gene match: 8. This clone appeared a single time. Data came from immunoSEQ multiplex PCR; TCRdb stores just in-frame clones and leaves some out. The data contain roughly 120,000 clones, more than 70% of them singletons. The origin of this receptor is an adult in good health. The chain uses TRBV5-1 and TRBJ2-2; 11 bases match TRBD2. The sample consisted of peripheral blood, taken on day 0 of AZD1222 vaccination. CDR3 in DNA: TGCGCCAGCAGCTCAACGCTAGCGGGAGGTAACGGGGAGCTGTTTTTT. It yields the protein CASSSTLAGGNGELFF.